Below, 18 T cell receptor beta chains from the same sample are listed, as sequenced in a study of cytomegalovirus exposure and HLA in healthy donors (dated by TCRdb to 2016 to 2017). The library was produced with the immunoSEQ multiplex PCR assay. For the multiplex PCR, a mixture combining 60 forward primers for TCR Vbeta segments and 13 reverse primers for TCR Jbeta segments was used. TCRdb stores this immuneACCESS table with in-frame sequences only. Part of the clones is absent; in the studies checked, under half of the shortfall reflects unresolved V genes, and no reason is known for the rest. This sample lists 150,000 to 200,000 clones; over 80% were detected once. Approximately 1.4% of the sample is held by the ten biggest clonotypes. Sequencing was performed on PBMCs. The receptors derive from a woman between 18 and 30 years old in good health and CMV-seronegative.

CDR3 loop: CASSWDGQGQQPQHF. For the CDR3, the DNA is TGCGCCAGCAGCTGGGACGGACAGGGCCAACAGCCCCAGCATTTT. The chain links TRBV5-1 to TRBJ1-5; TRBD1 matches at 8 bases. CDR1 and CDR2 from the germline V gene are SGHRS and YFSETQ. There are 15 residues in the CDR3. Trimming removed 3 bases from V and 7 bases from J; junction bases left unmatched: 9.

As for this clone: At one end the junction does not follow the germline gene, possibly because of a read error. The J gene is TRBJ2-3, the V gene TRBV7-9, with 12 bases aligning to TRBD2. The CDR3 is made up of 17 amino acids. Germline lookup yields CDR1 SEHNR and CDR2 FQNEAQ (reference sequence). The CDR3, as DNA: TGTTCCAGCAGCTTTCCCCCTAGCGGGGGGGCCCGTGATACGCAGTATTTT. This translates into CSSSFPPSGGARDTQYF. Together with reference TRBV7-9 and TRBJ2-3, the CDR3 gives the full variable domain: DTGVSQNPRHKITKRGQNVTFRCDPISEHNRLYWYRQTLGQGPEFLTYFQNEAQLEKSRLLSDRFSAERPKGSFSTLEIQRTEQGDSAMYLCSSSFPPSGGARDTQYFGPGTRLTVL.

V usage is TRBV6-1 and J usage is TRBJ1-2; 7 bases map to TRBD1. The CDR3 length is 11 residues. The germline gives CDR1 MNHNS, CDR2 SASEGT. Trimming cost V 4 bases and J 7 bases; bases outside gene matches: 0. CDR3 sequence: CASSGTGGYTF. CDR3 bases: TGTGCCAGCAGTGGGACAGGTGGCTACACCTTC.

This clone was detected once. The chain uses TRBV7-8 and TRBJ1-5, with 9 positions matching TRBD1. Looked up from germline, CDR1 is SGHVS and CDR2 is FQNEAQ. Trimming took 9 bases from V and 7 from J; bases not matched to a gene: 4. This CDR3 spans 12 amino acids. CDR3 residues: CASKQGAQPQHF. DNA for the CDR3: TGTGCCAGTAAACAGGGGGCCCAGCCCCAGCATTTT.

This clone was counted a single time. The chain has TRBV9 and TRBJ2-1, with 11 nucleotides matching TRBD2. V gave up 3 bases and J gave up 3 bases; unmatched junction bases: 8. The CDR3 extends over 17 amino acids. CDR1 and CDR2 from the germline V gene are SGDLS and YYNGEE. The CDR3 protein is CASSALLGTSGYNEQFF. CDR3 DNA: TGTGCCAGCAGCGCCCTGTTGGGGACTAGCGGCTACAATGAGCAGTTCTTC.

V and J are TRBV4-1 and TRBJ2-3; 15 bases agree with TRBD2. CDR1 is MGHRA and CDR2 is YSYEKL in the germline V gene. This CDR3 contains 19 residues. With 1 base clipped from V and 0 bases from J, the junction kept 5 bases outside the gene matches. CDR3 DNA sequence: TGCGCCAGCAGCCAAGCACGAGGACTAGCGGGGGGGAGCACAGATACGCAGTATTTT. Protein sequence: CASSQARGLAGGSTDTQYF.

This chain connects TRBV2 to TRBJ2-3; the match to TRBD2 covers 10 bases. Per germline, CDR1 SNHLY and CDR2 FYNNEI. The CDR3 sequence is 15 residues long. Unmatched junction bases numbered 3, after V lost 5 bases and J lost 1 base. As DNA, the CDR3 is TGTGCCAGCAGTTTAGCGGGGGGAGGCACAGATACGCAGTATTTT. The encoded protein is CASSLAGGGTDTQYF.

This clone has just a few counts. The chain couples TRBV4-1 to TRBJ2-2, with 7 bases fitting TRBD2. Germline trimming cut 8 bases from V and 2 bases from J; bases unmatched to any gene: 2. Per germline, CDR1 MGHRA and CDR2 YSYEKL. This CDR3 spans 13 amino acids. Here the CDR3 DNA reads TGCGCCAGCCGGACTAGAAACACCGGGGAGCTGTTTTTT. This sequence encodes CASRTRNTGELFF.

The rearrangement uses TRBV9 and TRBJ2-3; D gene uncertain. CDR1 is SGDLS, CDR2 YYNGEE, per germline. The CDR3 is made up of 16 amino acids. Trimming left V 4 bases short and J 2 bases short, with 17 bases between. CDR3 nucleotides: TGTGCCAGCAGCCCATCGACAAGATCATTCACAGATACGCAGTATTTT. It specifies CASSPSTRSFTDTQYF.

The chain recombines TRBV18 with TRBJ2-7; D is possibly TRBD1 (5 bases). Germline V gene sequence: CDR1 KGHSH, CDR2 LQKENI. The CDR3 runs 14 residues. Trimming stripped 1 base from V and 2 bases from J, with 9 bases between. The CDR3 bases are TGTGCCAGCTCACCACAACAGGAAACCTACGAGCAGTACTTC. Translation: CASSPQQETYEQYF.

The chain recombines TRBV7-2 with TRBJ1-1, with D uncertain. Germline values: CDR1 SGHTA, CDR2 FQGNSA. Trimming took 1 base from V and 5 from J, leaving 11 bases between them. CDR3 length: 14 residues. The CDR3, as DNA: TGTGCCAGCAGCTTAGGGGCTCGGGGTACTGAAGCTTTCTTT. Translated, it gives CASSLGARGTEAFF.

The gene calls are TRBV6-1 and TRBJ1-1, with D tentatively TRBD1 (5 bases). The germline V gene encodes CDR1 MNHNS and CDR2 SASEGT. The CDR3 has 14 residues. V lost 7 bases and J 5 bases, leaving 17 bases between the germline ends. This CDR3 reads CASIITWGRTEAFF. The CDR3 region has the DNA TGTGCCAGCATTATTACCTGGGGGAGGACTGAAGCTTTCTTT.

CDR3 amino acids: CATSRDRTDYGYTF. The CDR3 DNA follows: TGTGCCACCAGCAGAGATAGAACGGACTATGGCTACACCTTC. The V and J genes are TRBV15 and TRBJ1-2, with D hard to call. The V end lost 0 bases, the J end lost 3 bases, and 8 bases lay between the germline ends. CDR3 length equals 14 residues. From germline, CDR1 is LNHNV and CDR2 YYDKDF (reference sequence).

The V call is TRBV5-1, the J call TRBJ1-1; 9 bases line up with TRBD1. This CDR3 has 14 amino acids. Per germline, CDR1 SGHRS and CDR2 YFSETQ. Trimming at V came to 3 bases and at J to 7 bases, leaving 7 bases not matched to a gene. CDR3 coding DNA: TGCGCCAGCAGCTGGACAGGGGAACAGGGTGAAGCTTTCTTT. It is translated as CASSWTGEQGEAFF.

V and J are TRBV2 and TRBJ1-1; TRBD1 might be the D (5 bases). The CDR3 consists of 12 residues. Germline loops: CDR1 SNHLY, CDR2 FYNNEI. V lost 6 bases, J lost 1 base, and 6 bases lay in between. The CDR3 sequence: CASSGQNTEAFF. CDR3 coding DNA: TGTGCCAGCAGCGGACAGAACACTGAAGCTTTCTTT.

CDR3 in amino acids: CASSPLERTEAFF. The CDR3 nucleotides read TGCGCCAGCAGTCCCCTCGAACGGACAGAAGCTTTCTTT. The chain couples TRBV23-1 to TRBJ1-1; a weak D match, TRBD1 (5 bases). TRBV23-1 has ORF status, its function being uncertain. V lost 4 bases, J lost 8 bases, and 14 bases lay in between. CDR3 size: 13 residues.

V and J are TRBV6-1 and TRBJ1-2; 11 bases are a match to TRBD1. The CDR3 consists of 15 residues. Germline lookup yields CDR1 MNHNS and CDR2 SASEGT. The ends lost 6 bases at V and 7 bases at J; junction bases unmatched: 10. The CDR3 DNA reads TGTGCCAGCAGGGGGGACAGGGGGAATGGAGGTGGCTACACCTTC. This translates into CASRGDRGNGGGYTF.

CDR3 residues: CACQRPLDKAFF. The CDR3, as DNA: TGTGCCTGCCAAAGGCCCCTGGACAAAGCTTTCTTT. This chain links TRBV30 with TRBJ1-1; maybe TRBD1 (5 bases). The germline V and J ends were trimmed by 6 bases and 9 bases, with 17 bases remaining between them. The CDR3 spans 12 residues. CDR1 and CDR2 (germline): GTSNPN, SVGIG (reference sequence). Together with reference TRBV30 and TRBJ1-1, the CDR3 gives the full variable domain: SQTIHQWPATLVQPVGSPLSLECTVEGTSNPNLYWYRQAAGRGLQLLFYSVGIGQISSEVPQNLSASRPQDRQFILSSKKLLLSDSGFYLCACQRPLDKAFFGQGTRLTVV.